These 11 T cell receptor beta chains were sequenced from one sample in a study of T-cell memory formation after mild COVID-19. TCRdb recomputed calls from the 5' RACE reads with MiXCR, one row per CDR3 protein. Of about 340,000 distinct CDR3 sequences in the sample, about an eighth were seen once. The sequencing sample was made of PBMCs or a T cell subset sorted from them (not recorded which). These receptors all stem from a man younger than 35 who had mild COVID-19 (a few samples of this study predate the infection). Cell type and time point are not known.

The genes are TRBV7-3 and TRBJ1-6; tentative D call: TRBD1 (6 bases). Germline CDR1 is SGHTA and CDR2 is FQGTGA. Trimming cost V 6 bases and J 6 bases, with 9 bases left between them. There are 13 residues in the CDR3. The CDR3 bases are TGTGCCAGCAGACTGGACAGTAATTCACCCCTCCACTTT. It is translated as CASRLDSNSPLHF.

This clonotype showed up just a few times. This chain joins TRBV10-3 and TRBJ2-3, with unresolved D. The CDR3 loop spans 13 amino acids. V gave up 8 bases and J gave up 2 bases, with 11 bases separating them. Germline V gene lookup returns CDR1 ENHRY and CDR2 SYGVKD. In DNA form, the CDR3 reads TGTGCCATCTACGGACCGACCACAGATACGCAGTATTTT. As protein: CAIYGPTTDTQYF.

This chain connects TRBV7-3 to TRBJ1-4, with D possibly being TRBD1 (6 bases). Trimming removed 5 bases from V and 7 bases from J, with 11 bases in between. This CDR3 is 13 amino acids long. Looked up from germline, CDR1 is SGHTA and CDR2 is FQGTGA. For the CDR3, the DNA is TGTGCCAGCAGCCCCGGACAGTTTGAAAAACTGTTTTTT. Translating it yields CASSPGQFEKLFF.

A few counts support this clonotype. The chain has TRBV21-1 and TRBJ1-2. TRBV21-1 has pseudogene status. The CDR3 totals 14 residues. CDR3 sequence: CASSKERPIYGYTF. The DNA of the CDR3 is TGTGCCAGCAGCAAAGAACGGCCGATCTACGGCTACACCTTC.

The table lists this clonotype with a few counts. The rearrangement joins TRBV5-1 to TRBJ1-2, with 12 nucleotides matching TRBD1. The CDR3 spans 14 residues. V dropped 4 bases and J dropped 4; count of bases not matched to a gene: 2. CDR1 is SGHRS, CDR2 YFSETQ, per germline. The CDR3 bases are TGCGCCAGCAGCGGGACAGGGGGCCTCTATGGCTACACCTTC. Its translation: CASSGTGGLYGYTF. Together with reference TRBV5-1 and TRBJ1-2, the CDR3 gives the full variable domain: KAGVTQTPRYLIKTRGQQVTLSCSPISGHRSVSWYQQTPGQGLQFLFEYFSETQRNKGNFPGRFSGRQFSNSRSEMNVSTLELGDSALYLCASSGTGGLYGYTFGSGTRLTVV.

The chain joins TRBV20-1 to TRBJ1-5, with a weak D call TRBD1 (5 bases). Per the germline V gene, CDR1 is DFQATT and CDR2 is SNEGSKA (reference sequence). This CDR3 has 12 amino acids. The germline V and J ends were trimmed by 3 bases and 8 bases, with 11 bases remaining between them. This CDR3 reads CSARGDFEPQHF. The CDR3 nucleotides are TGCAGTGCTAGGGGGGATTTTGAGCCCCAGCATTTT.

The chain couples TRBV25-1 to TRBJ1-2; possible D gene TRBD1, 5 bases. Per the germline V gene, CDR1 is MGHDK and CDR2 is SYGVNS. The V end lost 6 bases, the J end lost 7 bases, and 18 bases lay between the germline ends. This CDR3 has 14 residues. Written as DNA, the CDR3 is TGTGCCAGCAGCAGAGGGACTCGGGGGGTTGGCTACACCTTC. Translating gives CASSRGTRGVGYTF.

The rearrangement uses TRBV7-2 and TRBJ1-1; unclear D gene. Deletions cut 4 bases from V and 8 bases from J, with 11 bases between. The CDR3 spans 12 residues. In germline, CDR1 is SGHTA, CDR2 FQGNSA. The CDR3 region is CASSSPTREAFF. In DNA, the CDR3 is TGTGCCAGCAGCTCCCCGACAAGAGAAGCTTTCTTT.

This clonotype was detected ten times or more. The chain joins TRBV24-1 to TRBJ2-1; TRBD2 matches at 9 bases. The J segment lost 3 bases and the V segment lost 5 bases, leaving 7 bases of the junction unmatched. The germline V gene has CDR1 KGHDR and CDR2 SFDVKD. The CDR3 consists of 16 residues. Here the CDR3 reads CATSGNSGGDYNEQFF. DNA for the CDR3: TGTGCCACCAGTGGCAATAGCGGGGGAGACTACAATGAGCAGTTCTTC.

In its sample, this clonotype was seen many times. The V call is TRBV5-1, the J call TRBJ2-1; 7 bases line up with TRBD2. The CDR3 length is 15 residues. The V and J ends lost 4 bases and 5 bases, in that order; junction bases with no gene match: 9. The germline V gene encodes CDR1 SGHRS and CDR2 YFSETQ. The CDR3 region is CASSLLGGVHNEQFF. CDR3 DNA: TGCGCCAGCAGCCTTCTGGGGGGGGTCCACAATGAGCAGTTCTTC. The whole variable domain, filled in from reference TRBV5-1 and TRBJ2-1, reads KAGVTQTPRYLIKTRGQQVTLSCSPISGHRSVSWYQQTPGQGLQFLFEYFSETQRNKGNFPGRFSGRQFSNSRSEMNVSTLELGDSALYLCASSLLGGVHNEQFFGPGTRLTVL.

This clonotype was counted only a few times. The chain carries TRBV9 and TRBJ2-3; D unclear. CDR1 and CDR2 from the germline V gene are SGDLS and YYNGEE. Trimming shortened V by 4 bases and J by 7 bases, and 10 bases separated the two germline ends. The CDR3 is 12 residues long. The CDR3: CASSSSSNTQYF. The CDR3 nucleotides read TGTGCCAGCAGCTCTTCTTCAAATACGCAGTATTTT.